This TCR beta chain was profiled in a study of shared clonotypes between healthy human individuals. Findings and limits, study-wide: Clonotype sharing across donors was expected to vary with sequencing depth. Naive CD4 clonotypes overlapped across a few donors at roughly 5.1%.

In the study's own analysis: ImmunoSEQ output held junction-only sequences without quality scores, so filtering differed. TCRdb's table, derived via immunoSEQ multiplex PCR, lists solely in-frame clones and lacks some. The V and J calls and the clone size are those of that table, but D and trimming were determined from the DNA. The sample has over 2,000,000 clones, 85% to 95% seen once. Comments on this clone: Its antigen is currently unknown.

The CDR3 covers 18 residues. Germline V gene lookup returns CDR1 KGHSH and CDR2 LQKENI. Trimming pared 6 bases from V and 5 bases from J, leaving 28 bases between. Cells designated naive CD8 were CD45RO-negative and were positively selected for CCR7, with terminally differentiated effector memory CD45RA+ cells excluded. The sequence came from a man between 18 and 35 years old in good health. Some clones in this sample may be carry-over from other donors' samples. The chain couples TRBV18 to TRBJ2-5; D unresolved. Sequenced: naive CD8+ T cells from PBMCs. The CDR3 nucleotides are TGTGCCAGCTCGGCCCCGTACCAAAGAGCCGGCTTTGGGGAGACCCAGTACTTC. It translates to CASSAPYQRAGFGETQYF.